Below are 28 T cell receptor beta chains sequenced from a single sample in a study of blood T cell repertoires in COVID-19. Here immunoSEQ multiplex PCR was the method, and the copy in TCRdb shows in-frame clones only, minus some. This sample has 200,000 or so clones, with 87% found just once. Sequencing was carried out using PBMCs or T cells enriched from blood (not recorded which). The receptors were sampled from a man aged 25-45 years who had recovered from COVID-19.

The gene calls are TRBV7-9 and TRBJ1-4, with D unresolved. Germline V gene sequence: CDR1 SEHNR, CDR2 FQNEAQ (reference sequence). This CDR3 region has 14 residues. Between the trimmed V and J ends, which lost 3 bases and 8 bases, there was a span of 13 bases. The chain's CDR3 is CASSLVKAGEKLFF. CDR3 sequence (DNA): TGTGCCAGCAGCTTGGTTAAGGCCGGGGAAAAACTGTTTTTT.

There are a few counts of this clone. The V and J genes are TRBV30 and TRBJ2-7; no definite D call. This CDR3 has 11 amino acids. Trimming stripped 7 bases from V and 7 bases from J, with 14 bases between. In germline, CDR1 is GTSNPN, CDR2 SVGIG (reference sequence). CDR3 sequence (DNA): TGTGCCTCCGGCCCCGGAGTGGAGCAGTACTTC. It encodes CASGPGVEQYF.

This sequence joins TRBV2 and TRBJ1-2; perhaps TRBD1 as D (5 bases). Germline assignment: CDR1 SNHLY and CDR2 FYNNEI. The CDR3 is made up of 14 amino acids. Trimming shortened V by 8 bases and J by 0 bases, and 13 bases separated the two germline ends. CDR3 DNA: TGTGCCAGCCTTGGGGACTTAGCTAACTATGGCTACACCTTC. Amino acids: CASLGDLANYGYTF.

The genes are TRBV18 and TRBJ1-1; 11 nucleotides match TRBD1. From germline, CDR1 is KGHSH and CDR2 LQKENI. The CDR3 is made up of 15 amino acids. V dropped 0 bases and J dropped 5; count of bases not matched to a gene: 2. The CDR3 is CASSPPGQGGTEAFF. Here the CDR3 DNA reads TGTGCCAGCTCACCACCGGGACAGGGGGGGACTGAAGCTTTCTTT.

The V gene is TRBV6-2 or TRBV6-3, the J gene TRBJ2-3; 10 bases agree with TRBD2. The CDR3 sequence is 18 residues long. V lost 2 bases, J lost 2 bases, and 10 bases stayed unmatched. Per germline, CDR1 MNHEY and CDR2 SVGEGT. CDR3 in amino acids: CASSYTSASGGVTDTQYF. CDR3 DNA: TGTGCCAGCAGTTACACTTCGGCTAGCGGGGGAGTCACAGATACGCAGTATTTT.

This chain uses TRBV6-5 with TRBJ2-3, with D unclear. CDR3 size: 15 residues. Per the germline V gene, CDR1 is MNHEY and CDR2 is SVGAGI. V lost 2 bases and J lost 2, with 11 bases in between. CDR3 nucleotide sequence: TGTGCCAGCAGTTACCGAAACGGAGCCACAGATACGCAGTATTTT. Amino acid sequence: CASSYRNGATDTQYF.

Here the CDR3 reads CASSEYISNQPQHF. CDR3 sequence (DNA): TGTGCCAGCAGTGAATACATAAGCAATCAGCCCCAGCATTTT. V and J are TRBV5-5 and TRBJ1-5; D is ambiguous. Germline V gene sequence: CDR1 SGHKS, CDR2 YYEKEE (reference sequence). The CDR3 has 14 amino acids. The V end lost 5 bases, the J end lost 1 base, and 10 bases lay between the germline ends.

This clone has a single count. The rearrangement joins TRBV14 to TRBJ2-7, with TRBD2 matching over 12 bases. With 4 bases clipped from V and 3 bases from J, the junction kept 7 bases outside the gene matches. The germline V gene has CDR1 SGHDN and CDR2 FVKESK. The CDR3 has 16 residues. The CDR3: CASSPSGLAGYYEQYF. The DNA of the CDR3 is TGTGCCAGCAGCCCGTCGGGACTAGCGGGTTACTACGAGCAGTACTTC.

V usage is TRBV15 and J usage is TRBJ1-5, with TRBD1 identical over 8 bases. The CDR3 loop spans 17 amino acids. Trimming took 4 bases from V and 2 from J; bases not matched to a gene: 10. Germline V lookup: CDR1 LNHNV, CDR2 YYDKDF (reference sequence). CDR3 coding DNA: TGTGCCACCAGCACCCAGGACAGGGCCTTTGGCAATCAGCCCCAGCATTTT. It codes for CATSTQDRAFGNQPQHF.

This sequence joins TRBV6-6 and TRBJ1-2, with 8 bases identical to TRBD1. The CDR3 sequence is 13 residues long. Per germline, CDR1 MNHNY and CDR2 SVGAGI (reference sequence). Trimming cost V 6 bases and J 3 bases; bases outside gene matches: 3. The CDR3 sequence: CASRLQGDYGYTF. Written as DNA, the CDR3 is TGTGCCAGCAGATTACAGGGGGACTATGGCTACACCTTC.

The rearrangement joins TRBV12-3 or TRBV12-4 to TRBJ2-1; 8 bases fit TRBD1. V lost 5 bases and J lost 7; bases outside the gene matches: 4. The CDR3 covers 13 residues. CDR3 region: CASSRQGSNEQFF. DNA of the CDR3: TGTGCCAGCAGTCGACAGGGGAGTAATGAGCAGTTCTTC.

The chain links TRBV4-1 to TRBJ2-7; possibly TRBD2 for D (6 bases). The CDR3 contains 15 residues. Germline CDR1 MGHRA, CDR2 YSYEKL. V was pared by 3 bases and J by 2 bases, with 14 bases between. The CDR3 sequence is CASSQGRTITYEQYF. The CDR3 DNA follows: TGCGCCAGCAGCCAGGGAAGGACTATTACCTACGAGCAGTACTTC.

This clone has a single count. The CDR3: CASSLGGRPGEKLFF. CDR3 sequence (DNA): TGTGCCAGCAGTTTAGGGGGCCGCCCTGGTGAAAAACTGTTTTTT. The chain combines TRBV28 with TRBJ1-4; tentatively, D is TRBD1 (6 bases). The CDR3 has 15 residues. V shed 2 bases and J shed 7 bases, with 14 bases lying between them. The V gene's germline CDR1 is MDHEN and CDR2 SYDVKM.

The chain joins TRBV18 to TRBJ1-3; 9 bases fit TRBD1. Germline trimming cut 0 bases from V and 0 bases from J; bases unmatched to any gene: 3. Per germline, CDR1 KGHSH and CDR2 LQKENI. This CDR3 is built from 17 residues. CDR3 nucleotide sequence: TGTGCCAGCTCACCACCGGGACAGGGCTTCTCTGGAAACACCATATATTTT. Residues: CASSPPGQGFSGNTIYF.

The V call is TRBV5-1, the J call TRBJ1-5, with 7 bases lining up with TRBD1. Germline assignment: CDR1 SGHRS and CDR2 YFSETQ. The CDR3 loop spans 17 amino acids. The V segment lost 4 bases and the J segment 1 base; nucleotides outside the gene matches: 11. The CDR3 here is CASSRGDSTMSNQPQHF. The CDR3 DNA reads as TGCGCCAGCAGCAGGGGGGACAGTACTATGAGCAATCAGCCCCAGCATTTT.

The chain combines TRBV7-9 with TRBJ2-5, with 9 bases identical to TRBD2. Germline V gives CDR1 SEHNR, CDR2 FQNEAQ (reference sequence). The CDR3 is 15 amino acids. The J segment lost 2 bases and the V segment lost 3 bases, leaving 4 bases of the junction unmatched. The CDR3 is CASSFHSGGQETQYF. The CDR3 nucleotides read TGTGCCAGCAGCTTCCATAGCGGGGGACAAGAGACCCAGTACTTC.

The V gene is TRBV2, the J gene TRBJ2-1; the D gene is possibly TRBD2 (7 bases). Germline V gene data show CDR1 as SNHLY and CDR2 as FYNNEI. This CDR3 is built from 15 residues. Trimming left V 5 bases short and J 0 bases short, with 11 bases between. CDR3 residues: CASSSGGSSYNEQFF. The CDR3 DNA follows: TGTGCCAGCAGTTCGGGGGGCTCCTCCTACAATGAGCAGTTCTTC.

This chain joins TRBV5-4 and TRBJ2-2; D perhaps matches TRBD2 (5 bases). The germline gives CDR1 SGHNT, CDR2 YYREEE (reference sequence). V dropped 3 bases and J dropped 6 bases, with 15 bases sitting between them. CDR3 length: 15 amino acids. The CDR3 bases are TGTGCCAGCAGCTCGTACGCCACTAGTCCCGGGGAGCTGTTTTTT. It specifies CASSSYATSPGELFF.

This chain connects TRBV28 to TRBJ2-7; D might be TRBD2 (5 bases). This CDR3 comprises 13 residues. Germline CDR1 MDHEN, CDR2 SYDVKM. The V end lost 6 bases, the J end lost 3 bases, and 12 bases lay between the germline ends. The CDR3 spells CASRAGLDYEQYF. The DNA of the CDR3 is TGTGCCAGCAGAGCCGGACTGGACTACGAGCAGTACTTC.

The chain has TRBV6-5 and TRBJ1-1, with no clear D. The CDR3 is 12 amino acids. V shed 7 bases and J shed 5 bases, with 11 bases lying between them. Germline V gene lookup returns CDR1 MNHEY and CDR2 SVGAGI. The chain's CDR3 is CASNVYNTEAFF. In DNA, the CDR3 is TGTGCCAGCAATGTTTATAATACTGAAGCTTTCTTT.

The chain employs TRBV23-1 and TRBJ1-5; tentatively, D is TRBD1 (5 bases). TRBV23-1 is identified as an open reading frame with a role that is uncertain. The CDR3 is made up of 20 amino acids. Trimming removed 0 bases from V and 0 bases from J, with 21 bases in between. This CDR3 is CASSQSARATGQDSNQPQHF. CDR3 coding DNA: TGCGCCAGCAGTCAATCTGCCCGGGCCACAGGTCAGGATAGCAATCAGCCCCAGCATTTT.

The rearrangement links TRBV7-2 to TRBJ2-2, with D hard to call. The V gene's germline CDR1 is SGHTA and CDR2 FQGNSA. The CDR3 is 14 amino acids. The V and J ends lost 5 bases and 3 bases respectively, with 10 bases between them. This chain's CDR3 is CASSRRVDTGELFF. The CDR3 DNA is TGTGCCAGCAGCCGTCGAGTGGACACCGGGGAGCTGTTTTTT.

The chain employs TRBV28 and TRBJ1-3; no reliable D call. Germline loops: CDR1 MDHEN, CDR2 SYDVKM. Trimming shortened V by 6 bases and J by 3 bases, and 18 bases separated the two germline ends. The CDR3 has 16 residues. The CDR3 DNA follows: TGTGCCAGCAGCCCCCCTCCCACTGCGCATGGAAACACCATATATTTT. Translated, it gives CASSPPPTAHGNTIYF.

This rearrangement joins TRBV5-4 to TRBJ1-1; maybe TRBD1 (5 bases). Trimming stripped 4 bases from V and 4 bases from J, with 20 bases between. The germline CDR1 and CDR2 sequences are SGHNT and YYREEE (reference sequence). This CDR3 region has 16 residues. The CDR3 coding sequence is TGTGCCAGCAGCCAAGGTCGCCAGGGCACTTCCACTGAAGCTTTCTTT. Its translation: CASSQGRQGTSTEAFF.

A single count supports this clone. The chain employs TRBV6-5 and TRBJ1-1; no reliable D call. V lost 8 bases, J lost 10 bases, and 14 bases lay in between. The CDR3 sequence is 11 residues long. The V gene's germline CDR1 is MNHEY and CDR2 SVGAGI. This CDR3 reads CASLWRARAFF. The CDR3 DNA follows: TGTGCCAGCTTGTGGCGGGCTAGAGCTTTCTTT.

V gene TRBV6-5 combines with J gene TRBJ1-5, with D possibly being TRBD1 (6 bases). Between the trimmed V and J ends, which lost 7 bases and 0 bases, there was a span of 13 bases. Germline lookup yields CDR1 MNHEY and CDR2 SVGAGI. This CDR3 has 15 amino acids. The CDR3 DNA follows: TGTGCCAGCATCCTGGGGACATATAGCAATCAGCCCCAGCATTTT. This sequence encodes CASILGTYSNQPQHF.

This rearrangement joins TRBV30 to TRBJ2-7, with TRBD1 matching 9 bases. There are 14 residues in the CDR3. Germline trimming cut 4 bases from V and 4 bases from J; bases unmatched to any gene: 8. Germline CDR1 is GTSNPN and CDR2 is SVGIG (reference sequence). The chain's CDR3 is CAWTDRQGDYEQYF. CDR3 bases: TGTGCCTGGACCGACAGACAGGGGGATTACGAGCAGTACTTC. The full variable domain, with the rest looked up from reference TRBV30 and TRBJ2-7, is SQTIHQWPATLVQPVGSPLSLECTVEGTSNPNLYWYRQAAGRGLQLLFYSVGIGQISSEVPQNLSASRPQDRQFILSSKKLLLSDSGFYLCAWTDRQGDYEQYFGPGTRLTVT.

The rearrangement links TRBV18 to TRBJ2-1, with 8 nucleotides matching TRBD2. From germline, CDR1 is KGHSH and CDR2 LQKENI. The CDR3 length is 15 residues. The ends lost 1 base at V and 10 bases at J; junction bases unmatched: 9. The CDR3 here is CASSPLAGSSREQFF. CDR3 in DNA: TGTGCCAGCTCACCACTAGCGGGATCTTCCCGAGAGCAGTTCTTC.